This T cell receptor (beta chain) was recorded in a study of T-cell reconstitution after alpha-beta-depleted transplantation in children. Notes on the study in general: By one year post-transplant, T-cell counts and diversity largely arose from T cells that were newly produced. Surviving recipient T cells and intrathymic progenitors accounted for some patients' high TCRbeta diversity at day 60. Alpha-beta T cells present about two months after transplant were reported to originate from several hundred expanded graft clones.

Preparation of the TCRbeta library involved a method that used unique molecular identifiers. TCRdb ran MiXCR on the PCR reads and lists one entry per CDR3 protein. The sample has about 980,000 distinct CDR3 sequences; roughly 29% are singletons. About this clonotype itself: Its cognate antigen is unknown.

Germline values: CDR1 MNHEY, CDR2 SVGEGT. This CDR3 has 15 residues. After removal of 3 bases from V and 6 bases from J, the junction contained 6 bases not matched to a gene. The chain recombines TRBV6-2 or TRBV6-3 with TRBJ2-2, with TRBD1 identical over 8 bases. The sequence was obtained from a boy in the first two years of life who had a stem cell transplant for SCID, so the T cells may come from the graft donor. The sample was PBMCs, mostly from graft donor cells, taken 360 days after TCRalphabeta/CD19-depleted stem cell transplant. This CDR3 reads CASSYARGLAGELFF. CDR3 sequence (DNA): TGTGCCAGCAGTTATGCCAGGGGGCTTGCCGGGGAGCTGTTTTTT.